This entry lists 15 T cell receptor beta chains sequenced from one sample in a study of identical twins (dated by TCRdb to about 2016). The library relied on 5' RACE. The sequencing machine was an Illumina HiSeq 2000. Using fastp trimming at Q25 and MiXCR clonotype assembly, TCRdb reanalyzed the public sequencing data and kept in-frame beta chains. Here each entry gathers all rows of one CDR3 protein and keeps the most common genes and DNA. The sample table shows hundreds of thousands of distinct CDR3 sequences, and 18% are seen once. The ten largest account for around 13% of the sample. The same sample was also studied in work on T cells expressing NK-cell markers.

The sequenced material came from PBMCs. The receptors were sampled from a woman aged 18-35 years in good health.

This chain uses TRBV6-5 with TRBJ2-2; the D gene is possibly TRBD2 (5 bases). Trimming left V 2 bases short and J 1 base short, with 8 bases between. This CDR3 contains 15 residues. Germline-derived CDR1 and CDR2 are MNHEY and SVGAGI. The CDR3 nucleotides are TGTGCCAGCAGTTACGAGGGCTTGAACACCGGGGAGCTGTTTTTT. Translation gives CASSYEGLNTGELFF.

This clonotype was picked up a small number of times. The chain employs TRBV25-1 and TRBJ2-1; D gene unclear. Germline lookup yields CDR1 MGHDK and CDR2 SYGVNS. The CDR3 length is 13 residues. The V end was cut by 4 bases, the J end by 10 bases, with 14 bases between. The CDR3 DNA follows: TGTGCCAGCAGTGCCCCTAATGGTTTGGAGCAGTTCTTC. Translation: CASSAPNGLEQFF.

The table lists this clonotype with a few counts. This rearrangement joins TRBV5-4 to TRBJ2-7, with TRBD1 identical over 8 bases. This CDR3 spans 15 amino acids. Trimming at V came to 0 bases and at J to 4 bases, leaving 6 bases not matched to a gene. The V gene's germline CDR1 is SGHNT and CDR2 YYREEE (reference sequence). CDR3 sequence reads: CASSLEGTGGYEQYF. CDR3 in DNA: TGTGCCAGCAGCTTGGAGGGGACAGGCGGATACGAGCAGTACTTC.

The chain joins TRBV6-2 or TRBV6-3 to TRBJ2-1; 8 bases are a match to TRBD1. V dropped 4 bases and J dropped 9; count of bases not matched to a gene: 17. The germline gives CDR1 MNHEY, CDR2 SVGEGT. The CDR3 sequence is 17 residues long. The CDR3 region is CASSWLMRTGLSGEQFF. The CDR3, as DNA: TGTGCCAGCAGTTGGCTTATGAGGACAGGGTTATCCGGTGAGCAGTTCTTC.

This clonotype was observed a handful of times. V and J are TRBV6-5 and TRBJ1-5; D uncertain. The CDR3 extends over 15 amino acids. Germline V gives CDR1 MNHEY, CDR2 SVGAGI. V shed 0 bases and J shed 1 base, with 7 bases lying between them. This chain's CDR3 is CASSYSIVSNQPQHF. The CDR3 coding sequence is TGTGCCAGCAGTTACTCGATTGTGAGCAATCAGCCCCAGCATTTT.

This rearrangement joins TRBV24-1 to TRBJ2-3; D unclear. CDR3 length: 14 amino acids. The V and J ends lost 3 bases and 4 bases respectively, with 10 bases between them. Germline CDR1 reads KGHDR; CDR2 reads SFDVKD. CDR3 loop: CATSDAKVSDTQYF. The CDR3 DNA is TGTGCCACCAGTGATGCCAAGGTTTCAGATACGCAGTATTTT.

This clonotype was observed at least ten times. V is TRBV5-5 and J is TRBJ1-2; D remains ambiguous. V was trimmed by 5 bases and J by 4 bases, leaving 9 bases between them. Germline V gene sequence: CDR1 SGHKS, CDR2 YYEKEE (reference sequence). This CDR3 is 12 amino acids long. This CDR3 is CASSSTAYGYTF. As DNA, the CDR3 is TGTGCCAGCAGTTCGACCGCCTATGGCTACACCTTC. Using reference TRBV5-5 and TRBJ1-2 for the parts outside the CDR3, the full variable domain is DAGVTQSPTHLIKTRGQQVTLRCSPISGHKSVSWYQQVLGQGPQFIFQYYEKEERGRGNFPDRFSARQFPNYSSELNVNALLLGDSALYLCASSSTAYGYTFGSGTRLTVV.

Only a few counts were recorded for this clonotype. J is TRBJ2-7 and V is TRBV3-1; the D call may be TRBD1 or TRBD2 (7 bases each). Looked up from germline, CDR1 is LGHDT and CDR2 is YNNKEL (reference sequence). Between the trimmed V and J ends, which lost 6 bases and 2 bases, there was a span of 11 bases. This CDR3 spans 13 amino acids. This CDR3 is CASSQGGAYEQYF. CDR3 bases: TGTGCCAGCAGTCAGGGGGGGGCCTACGAGCAGTACTTC.

The chain employs TRBV12-3 or TRBV12-4 and TRBJ1-2; D is undetermined. The CDR3 has 12 residues. Trimming pared 4 bases from V and 1 base from J, leaving 4 bases between. CDR3 in amino acids: CASSSINYGYTF. In DNA, the CDR3 is TGTGCCAGCAGTTCCATTAACTATGGCTACACCTTC.

The chain has TRBV27 and TRBJ2-1; the match to TRBD1 covers 7 bases. Per germline, CDR1 MNHEY and CDR2 SMNVEV (reference sequence). The CDR3 totals 15 residues. V dropped 5 bases and J dropped 3; count of bases not matched to a gene: 7. The CDR3 DNA reads as TGTGCCAGCAGTCCGCTCGACAGGGTCTACAATGAGCAGTTCTTC. As protein: CASSPLDRVYNEQFF.

This clonotype was picked up a small number of times. This chain links TRBV12-3 or TRBV12-4 with TRBJ2-7; TRBD2 might be the D (6 bases). The V end was cut by 5 bases, the J end by 4 bases, with 18 bases between. The CDR3 is 15 amino acids. The CDR3 DNA follows: TGTGCCAGCAGTCCCTCCCCGACTAGTAATTACGAGCAGTACTTC. It encodes CASSPSPTSNYEQYF.

This clonotype was counted ten times or more. V usage is TRBV12-3 or TRBV12-4 and J usage is TRBJ2-7, with D possibly TRBD2 on 6 matching bases. This CDR3 spans 14 amino acids. V was clipped by 3 bases and J by 4 bases, with 13 bases between them. Here the CDR3 reads CASSLEPGGYEQYF. The CDR3, as DNA: TGTGCCAGCAGTTTGGAGCCCGGGGGTTACGAGCAGTACTTC.

The rearrangement links TRBV7-2 to TRBJ2-2; 11 bases map to TRBD2. CDR1 and CDR2 from the germline V gene are SGHTA and FQGNSA. This CDR3 has 14 residues. V shed 10 bases, J shed 3 bases, and the junction held 4 bases outside the gene matches. The chain's CDR3 is CAIIAGGYTGELFF. CDR3 bases: TGTGCCATAATAGCGGGGGGGTACACCGGGGAGCTGTTTTTT.

The chain carries TRBV6-1 and TRBJ2-3; perhaps TRBD1 as D (6 bases). Germline loops: CDR1 MNHNS, CDR2 SASEGT. The CDR3 length is 14 residues. V was cut by 6 bases and J by 6 bases, with 16 bases left in between. CDR3 region: CASRRAGESDTQYF. CDR3 nucleotides: TGTGCCAGCAGGCGTGCAGGGGAATCGGATACGCAGTATTTT.

This clonotype was picked up a small number of times. This chain links TRBV7-3 with TRBJ2-7; tentatively, D is TRBD1 (6 bases). V was clipped by 1 base and J by 7 bases, with 20 bases between them. The CDR3 sequence is 16 residues long. The germline V gene encodes CDR1 SGHTA and CDR2 FQGTGA. CDR3 nucleotide sequence: TGTGCCAGCAGCTTAAGGGCCGGGACATCGAATGGGGAGCAGTACTTC. Its translation is CASSLRAGTSNGEQYF.